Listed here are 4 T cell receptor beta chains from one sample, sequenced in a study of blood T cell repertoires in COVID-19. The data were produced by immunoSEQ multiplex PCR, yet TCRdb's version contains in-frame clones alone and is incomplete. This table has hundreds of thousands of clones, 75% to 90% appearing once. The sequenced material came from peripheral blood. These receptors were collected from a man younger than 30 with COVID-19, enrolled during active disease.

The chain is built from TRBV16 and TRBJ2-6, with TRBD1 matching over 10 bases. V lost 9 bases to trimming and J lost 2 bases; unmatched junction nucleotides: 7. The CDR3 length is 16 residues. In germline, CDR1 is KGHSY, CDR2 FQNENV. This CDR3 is CARTTGQGTGANVLTF. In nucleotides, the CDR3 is TGTGCCAGAACGACGGGACAGGGGACTGGGGCCAACGTCCTGACTTTC. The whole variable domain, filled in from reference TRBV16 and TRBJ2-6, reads GEEVAQTPKHLVRGEGQKAKLYCAPIKGHSYVFWYQQVLKNEFKFLISFQNENVFDETGMPKERFSAKCLPNSPCSLEIQATKLEDSAVYFCARTTGQGTGANVLTFGAGSRLTVL.

In DNA form, the CDR3 reads TGTGCCAGTAGTTGGGGCACCGTCACAGATACGCAGTATTTT. Residues: CASSWGTVTDTQYF. The V and J genes are TRBV19 and TRBJ2-3; a weak D match, TRBD1 (5 bases). The CDR3 length is 14 residues. The V end lost 5 bases, the J end lost 2 bases, and 11 bases lay between the germline ends. Germline V lookup: CDR1 LNHDA, CDR2 SQIVND (reference sequence).

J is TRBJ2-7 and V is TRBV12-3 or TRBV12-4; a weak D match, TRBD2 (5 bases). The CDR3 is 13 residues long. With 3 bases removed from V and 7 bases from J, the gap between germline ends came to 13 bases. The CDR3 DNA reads TGTGCCAGCAGTTTGGGCGCAGCGGTAGAGCAGTACTTC. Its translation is CASSLGAAVEQYF.

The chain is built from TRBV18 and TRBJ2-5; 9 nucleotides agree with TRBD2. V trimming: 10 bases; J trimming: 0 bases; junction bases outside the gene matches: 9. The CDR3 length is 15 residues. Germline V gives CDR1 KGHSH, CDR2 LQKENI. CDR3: CAIPERGANQETQYF. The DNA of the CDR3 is TGTGCCATCCCTGAGCGGGGGGCGAACCAAGAGACCCAGTACTTC.